The present TCR beta chain was sequenced within a study of blood T cell repertoires in COVID-19. Repertoires were generated with immunoSEQ multiplex PCR, while TCRdb's copy carries only in-frame clones and drops some. The sample records around 210,000 clones, 75% to 85% being singletons. Seattle-derived patients entered the study during active infection and were followed longitudinally. The CDR3 is 13 residues long. The trim removed 6 bases at V and 15 bases at J, leaving 13 bases unmatched. Germline V gene lookup returns CDR1 MNHEY and CDR2 SVGAGI. Source material: peripheral blood. The sequence was collected from a man aged 45-60 years with COVID-19, enrolled during active disease. The V gene is TRBV6-5, the J gene TRBJ1-5, with 8 bases identical to TRBD1. CDR3 nucleotide sequence: TGTGCCAGCAGACTATTATCGACAGGGGCGTCGCATTTT. Its protein is CASRLLSTGASHF.